These T cell receptor beta chains were read from a single sample in a study of blood T cell repertoires in COVID-19. The data were produced by immunoSEQ multiplex PCR, yet TCRdb's version contains in-frame clones alone and is incomplete. The sample comprises some 250,000 clones, around 93% of which are singletons, and 0.95% to 1.5% rests with the top ten. Sequenced sample: PBMCs or T cells enriched from blood (not recorded which). The receptors were sampled from a human donor in a cohort exposed to, infected with or recovered from COVID-19 (not recorded which). The donor label of this sample is uncertain. The CDR3 runs from the conserved cysteine through the conserved F or W. The D gene is left open where the match is weak.

TRBJ1-1 | 15 | NA | TRBV6-5 | TGTGCCAGCAGTTACTCTTGGCAGGGCTACACTGAAGCTTTCTTT | CASSYSWQGYTEAFF
TRBJ2-7 | 18 | TRBD2 | TRBV2 | TGTGCCAGCAGTGGGAGTGATGCTAGCGGGGGGGTCACCTACGAGCAGTACTTC | CASSGSDASGGVTYEQYF
TRBJ1-6 | 14 | NA | TRBV6-6 | TGTGCCAGCAGCTCGACAGGAGATAATTCACCCCTCCACTTT | CASSSTGDNSPLHF
TRBJ1-2 | 13 | NA | TRBV12-3/TRBV12-4 | TGTGCCAGCCTCGATCCCAGAAGCTATGGCTACACCTTC | CASLDPRSYGYTF
TRBJ2-2 | 15 | TRBD2 | TRBV11-3 | TGTGCCAGCAGCCCAATTGCGGGGGACACCGGGGAGCTGTTTTTT | CASSPIAGDTGELFF
TRBJ2-7 | 15 | TRBD1 | TRBV5-6 | TGTGCCAGCAGCGCGGCCGGGACAGAAGCCTACGAGCAGTACTTC | CASSAAGTEAYEQYF
TRBJ1-2 | 22 | TRBD1 | TRBV10-3 | TGTGCCATCAGTGAGTCGGGTAGCAAGAGACAGGGGGCGCTGAATCGGGCGTATGGCTACACCTTC | CAISESGSKRQGALNRAYGYTF
TRBJ2-3 | 14 | TRBD2 | TRBV29-1 | TGCAGCGGACTAGCGGGGGGGCCCGGAGATACGCAGTATTTT | CSGLAGGPGDTQYF
TRBJ1-2 | 17 | NA | TRBV7-9 | TGTGCCAGCAGCTTAGGATTAGGGCAGGGGCGCTTCTATGGCTACACCTTC | CASSLGLGQGRFYGYTF
TRBJ2-2 | 13 | NA | TRBV11-2 | TGTGCCAGCAGGCGGTCGGGGACCGGGGAGCTGTTTTTT | CASRRSGTGELFF
TRBJ2-3 | 15 | NA | TRBV11-2 | TGTGCCAGCAGCTTAGGAACGAGGGCTACAGATACGCAGTATTTT | CASSLGTRATDTQYF
TRBJ1-2 | 15 | TRBD1 | TRBV5-4 | TGTGCCAGCAGCCAGTACCGGACAGGGGTTTATGGCTACACCTTC | CASSQYRTGVYGYTF
TRBJ2-7 | 14 | NA | TRBV30 | TGTGCCTGGAACCAAGGGGGGGGGCCCTACGAGCAGTACTTC | CAWNQGGGPYEQYF
TRBJ2-2 | 13 | NA | TRBV3-1/TRBV3-2 | TGTGCCAGCAGCCAAGCTTTCGCCGGGGAGCTGTTTTTT | CASSQAFAGELFF
TRBJ1-4 | 15 | NA | TRBV7-2 | TGTGCCAGCAGCACCACAGGGATAGCTAATGAAAAACTGTTTTTT | CASSTTGIANEKLFF
TRBJ1-5 | 14 | NA | TRBV2 | TGTGCCAGCAATCGGGACGGGGGTGTTGAGCCCCAGCATTTT | CASNRDGGVEPQHF
TRBJ1-5 | 15 | NA | TRBV19 | TGTGCCAGTAGCACATACAGGGTCGGGAATCAGCCCCAGCATTTT | CASSTYRVGNQPQHF
TRBJ2-7 | 15 | NA | TRBV3-1/TRBV3-2 | TGTGCCAGCACCCGGGGCGCGGGGAGCTCCTACGAGCAGTACTTC | CASTRGAGSSYEQYF
TRBJ1-1 | 13 | TRBD1 | TRBV30 | TGTGCCTGGAGGGGACAGCCCGGCGGTGAAGCTTTCTTT | CAWRGQPGGEAFF
TRBJ1-1 | 12 | NA | TRBV30 | TGTGCCTGGTACAGGTGGAGCACTGAAGCTTTCTTT | CAWYRWSTEAFF
TRBJ2-7 | 16 | NA | TRBV4-2 | TGTGCCAGCAGCCGAGTCGGGGCGGGGAGCTCCTACGAGCAGTACTTC | CASSRVGAGSSYEQYF
TRBJ1-3 | 17 | NA | TRBV7-8 | TGTGCCAGCAGCGGTTCCGGGGGAAGGGTCTCCGGAAACACCATATATTTT | CASSGSGGRVSGNTIYF
TRBJ2-7 | 13 | TRBD1 | TRBV18 | TGTGCCAGCTCACCGATTAAGGGGGCCGAGCAGTACTTC | CASSPIKGAEQYF
TRBJ2-7 | 14 | NA | TRBV6-1 | TGTGCCAGCAGTGACCTAGCAGCCCCCTACGAGCAGTACTTC | CASSDLAAPYEQYF
TRBJ2-1 | 15 | TRBD2 | TRBV2 | TGTGCCAGCAGTGCCGGCGGGGGACCCTACAATGAGCAGTTCTTC | CASSAGGGPYNEQFF
TRBJ2-2 | 13 | NA | TRBV6-5 | TGTGCCAGCAGTTACATAGTGACCGGGGAGCTGTTTTTT | CASSYIVTGELFF
TRBJ2-7 | 11 | TRBD1 | TRBV20-1 | TGCAGTGCTAGGAGGGGGCACGAGCAGTACTTC | CSARRGHEQYF
TRBJ1-2 | 11 | NA | TRBV6-1 | TGTGCCGGAGCCACGGGATATGGCTACACCTTC | CAGATGYGYTF